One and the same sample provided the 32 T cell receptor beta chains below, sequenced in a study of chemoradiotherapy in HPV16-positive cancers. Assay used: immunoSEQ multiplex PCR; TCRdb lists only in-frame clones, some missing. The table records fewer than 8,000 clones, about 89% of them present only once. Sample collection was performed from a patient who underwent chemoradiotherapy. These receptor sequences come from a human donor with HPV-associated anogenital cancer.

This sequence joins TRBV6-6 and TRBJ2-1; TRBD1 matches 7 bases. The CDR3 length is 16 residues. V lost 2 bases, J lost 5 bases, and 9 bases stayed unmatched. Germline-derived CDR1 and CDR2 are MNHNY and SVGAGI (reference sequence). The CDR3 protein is CASSYRLDRANNEQFF. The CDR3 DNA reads TGTGCCAGCAGTTACCGGCTAGACAGGGCCAACAATGAGCAGTTCTTC.

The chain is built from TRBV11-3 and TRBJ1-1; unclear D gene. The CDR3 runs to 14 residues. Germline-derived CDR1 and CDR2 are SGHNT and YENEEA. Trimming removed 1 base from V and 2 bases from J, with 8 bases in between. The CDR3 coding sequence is TGTGCCAGCAGCTTAGGAGGGCTCAACACTGAAGCTTTCTTT. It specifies CASSLGGLNTEAFF.

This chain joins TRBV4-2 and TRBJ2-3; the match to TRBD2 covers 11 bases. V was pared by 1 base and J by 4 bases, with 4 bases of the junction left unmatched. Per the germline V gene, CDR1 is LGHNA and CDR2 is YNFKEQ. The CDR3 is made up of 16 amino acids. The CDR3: CASSQVVAGGSDTQYF. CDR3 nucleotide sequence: TGTGCCAGCAGCCAAGTTGTAGCGGGAGGGTCAGATACGCAGTATTTT.

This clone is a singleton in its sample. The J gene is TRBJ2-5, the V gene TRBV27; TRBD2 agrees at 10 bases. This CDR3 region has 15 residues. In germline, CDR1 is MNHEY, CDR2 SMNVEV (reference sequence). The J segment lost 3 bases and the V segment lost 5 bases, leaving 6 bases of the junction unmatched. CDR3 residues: CASSRGTSVKETQYF. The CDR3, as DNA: TGTGCCAGCAGTCGAGGGACTAGCGTCAAAGAGACCCAGTACTTC.

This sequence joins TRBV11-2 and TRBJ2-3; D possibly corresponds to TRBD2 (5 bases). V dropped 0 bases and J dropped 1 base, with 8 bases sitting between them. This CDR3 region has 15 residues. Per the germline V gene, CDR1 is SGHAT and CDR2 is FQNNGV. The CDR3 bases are TGTGCCAGCAGCTTAGAGGGGAGAGGCACAGATACGCAGTATTTT. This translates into CASSLEGRGTDTQYF.

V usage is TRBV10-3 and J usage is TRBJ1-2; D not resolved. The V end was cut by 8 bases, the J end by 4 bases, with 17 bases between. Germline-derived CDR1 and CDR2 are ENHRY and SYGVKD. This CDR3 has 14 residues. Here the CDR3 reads CAIGDRVFGYGYTF. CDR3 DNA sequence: TGTGCCATCGGGGATAGGGTGTTCGGCTATGGCTACACCTTC.

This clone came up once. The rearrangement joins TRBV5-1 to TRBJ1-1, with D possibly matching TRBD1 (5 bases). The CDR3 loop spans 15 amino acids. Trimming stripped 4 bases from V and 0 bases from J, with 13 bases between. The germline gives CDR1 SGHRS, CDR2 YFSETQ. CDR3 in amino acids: CASSEQAQLNTEAFF. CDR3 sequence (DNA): TGCGCCAGCAGCGAACAGGCACAATTGAACACTGAAGCTTTCTTT.

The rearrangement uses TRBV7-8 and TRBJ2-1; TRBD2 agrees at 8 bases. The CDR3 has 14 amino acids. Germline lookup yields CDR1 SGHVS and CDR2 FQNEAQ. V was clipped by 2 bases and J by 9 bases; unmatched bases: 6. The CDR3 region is CASSLLAGTGEQFF. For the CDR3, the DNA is TGTGCCAGCAGCTTACTAGCGGGTACTGGTGAGCAGTTCTTC.

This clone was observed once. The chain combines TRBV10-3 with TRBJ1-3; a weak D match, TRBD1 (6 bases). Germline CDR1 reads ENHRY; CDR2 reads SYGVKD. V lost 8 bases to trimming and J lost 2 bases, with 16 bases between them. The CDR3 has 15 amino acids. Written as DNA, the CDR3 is TGTGCCATCGGAACAGGGATACCAGCTGGAAACACCATATATTTT. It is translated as CAIGTGIPAGNTIYF.

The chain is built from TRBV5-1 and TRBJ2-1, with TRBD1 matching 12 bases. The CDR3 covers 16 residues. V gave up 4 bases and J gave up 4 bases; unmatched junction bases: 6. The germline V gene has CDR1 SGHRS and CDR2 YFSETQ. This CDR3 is CASSQGTGGLYNEQFF. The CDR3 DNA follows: TGCGCCAGCAGCCAAGGGACAGGGGGCTTGTACAATGAGCAGTTCTTC.

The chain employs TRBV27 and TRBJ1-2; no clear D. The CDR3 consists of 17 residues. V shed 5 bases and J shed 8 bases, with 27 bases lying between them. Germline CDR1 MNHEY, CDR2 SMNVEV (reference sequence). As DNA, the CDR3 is TGTGCCAGCAGTGATGGAAGTGGTTCGGGAATAGCGGGGGGCTACACCTTC. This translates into CASSDGSGSGIAGGYTF.

The CDR3 sequence is CASSYSGGPSVYEQFF. The CDR3 bases are TGTGCCAGCAGTTACTCCGGTGGACCCTCGGTCTATGAGCAGTTCTTC. The chain employs TRBV6-5 and TRBJ2-1; D unresolved. Germline V gene data show CDR1 as MNHEY and CDR2 as SVGAGI. This CDR3 comprises 16 residues. V lost 0 bases and J 8 bases, leaving 17 bases between the germline ends.

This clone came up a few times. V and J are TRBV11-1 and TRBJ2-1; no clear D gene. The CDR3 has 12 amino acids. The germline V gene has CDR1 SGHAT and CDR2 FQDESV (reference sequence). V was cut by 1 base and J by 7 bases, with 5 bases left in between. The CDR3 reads CASSLVLNEQFF. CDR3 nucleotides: TGTGCCAGCAGCTTAGTTCTTAATGAGCAGTTCTTC.

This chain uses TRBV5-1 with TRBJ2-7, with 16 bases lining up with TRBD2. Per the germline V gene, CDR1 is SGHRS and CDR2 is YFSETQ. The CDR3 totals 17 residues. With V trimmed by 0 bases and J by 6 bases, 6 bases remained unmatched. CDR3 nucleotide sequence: TGCGCCAGCAGCTTGGGGGGACTAGCGGGAGGGCCTCGCGAGCAGTACTTC. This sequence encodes CASSLGGLAGGPREQYF.

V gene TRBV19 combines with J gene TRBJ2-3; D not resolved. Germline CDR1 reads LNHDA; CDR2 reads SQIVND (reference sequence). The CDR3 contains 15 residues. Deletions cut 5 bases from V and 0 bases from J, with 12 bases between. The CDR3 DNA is TGTGCCAGTAGTCCTCGGTCCTCTAGCACAGATACGCAGTATTTT. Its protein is CASSPRSSSTDTQYF.

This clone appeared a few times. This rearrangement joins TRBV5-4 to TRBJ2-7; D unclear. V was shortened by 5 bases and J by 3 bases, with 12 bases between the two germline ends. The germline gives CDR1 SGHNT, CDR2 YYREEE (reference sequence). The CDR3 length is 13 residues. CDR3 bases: TGTGCCAGCAGTTACACTGGGGTCTACGAGCAGTACTTC. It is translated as CASSYTGVYEQYF. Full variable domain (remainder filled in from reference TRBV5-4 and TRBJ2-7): ETGVTQSPTHLIKTRGQQVTLRCSSQSGHNTVSWYQQALGQGPQFIFQYYREEENGRGNFPPRFSGLQFPNYSSELNVNALELDDSALYLCASSYTGVYEQYFGPGTRLTVT.

Here the CDR3 reads CASRKGVNTEAFF. The DNA of the CDR3 is TGTGCCAGCAGAAAGGGGGTGAACACTGAAGCTTTCTTT. The chain uses TRBV11-2 and TRBJ1-1; D perhaps matches TRBD1 (6 bases). The CDR3 has 13 amino acids. Trimming shortened V by 6 bases and J by 0 bases, and 8 bases separated the two germline ends. Germline CDR1 and CDR2: SGHAT and FQNNGV.

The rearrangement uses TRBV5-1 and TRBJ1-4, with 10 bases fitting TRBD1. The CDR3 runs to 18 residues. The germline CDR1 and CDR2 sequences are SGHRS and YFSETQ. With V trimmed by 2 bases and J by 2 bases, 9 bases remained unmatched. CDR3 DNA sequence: TGCGCCAGCAGCTTATTGCTCCGACAGGGGGCTACTAATGAAAAACTGTTTTTT. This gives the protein CASSLLLRQGATNEKLFF.

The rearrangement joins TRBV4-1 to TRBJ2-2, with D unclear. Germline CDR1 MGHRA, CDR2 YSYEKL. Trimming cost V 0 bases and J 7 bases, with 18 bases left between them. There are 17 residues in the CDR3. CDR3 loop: CASSQDKFRAFGGELFF. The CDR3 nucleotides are TGCGCCAGCAGCCAAGATAAGTTTCGGGCCTTCGGCGGGGAGCTGTTTTTT.

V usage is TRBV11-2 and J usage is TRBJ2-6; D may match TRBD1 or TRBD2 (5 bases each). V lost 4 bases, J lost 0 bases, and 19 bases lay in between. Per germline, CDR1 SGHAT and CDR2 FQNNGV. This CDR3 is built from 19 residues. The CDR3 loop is CASSSLTDRGSSGANVLTF. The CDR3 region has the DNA TGTGCCAGCAGCTCCCTAACGGACCGGGGCAGCTCTGGGGCCAACGTCCTGACTTTC.

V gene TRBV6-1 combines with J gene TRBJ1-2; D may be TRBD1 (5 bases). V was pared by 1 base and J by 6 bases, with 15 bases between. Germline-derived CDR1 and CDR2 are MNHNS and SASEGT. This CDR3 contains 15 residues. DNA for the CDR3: TGTGCCAGCAGTGAAGGGTCAAGGGGCATAAATGGCTACACCTTC. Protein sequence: CASSEGSRGINGYTF.

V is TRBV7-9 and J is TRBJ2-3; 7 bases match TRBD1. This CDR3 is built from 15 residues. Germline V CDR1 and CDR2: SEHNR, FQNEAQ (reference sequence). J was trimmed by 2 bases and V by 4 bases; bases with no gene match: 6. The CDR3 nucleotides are TGTGCCAGCAGCTCGACAGGGACCCACACAGATACGCAGTATTTT. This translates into CASSSTGTHTDTQYF.

This chain's CDR3 is CASSLGEASEQYF. Written as DNA, the CDR3 is TGTGCCAGCAGCTTAGGTGAAGCCAGCGAGCAGTACTTC. V usage is TRBV7-8 and J usage is TRBJ2-7; D unclear. The CDR3 totals 13 residues. The germline V gene encodes CDR1 SGHVS and CDR2 FQNEAQ. Deletions cut 1 base from V and 6 bases from J, with 10 bases between.

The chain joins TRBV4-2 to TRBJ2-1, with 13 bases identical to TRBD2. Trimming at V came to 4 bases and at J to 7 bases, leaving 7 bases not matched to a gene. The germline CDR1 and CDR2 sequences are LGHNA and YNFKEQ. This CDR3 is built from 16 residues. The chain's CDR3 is CASSPGLAGEENEQFF. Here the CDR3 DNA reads TGTGCCAGCAGCCCCGGACTAGCGGGAGAAGAGAATGAGCAGTTCTTC.

The CDR3 here is CASSFDRKSGYTF. CDR3 nucleotide sequence: TGTGCCAGCAGCTTCGACAGGAAGAGTGGCTACACCTTC. The V and J genes are TRBV5-6 and TRBJ1-2; tentative D call: TRBD1 (6 bases). Trimming removed 2 bases at V and 7 bases at J, with 12 bases between. The CDR3 totals 13 residues. CDR1 SGHDT and CDR2 YYEEEE come from the germline V gene.

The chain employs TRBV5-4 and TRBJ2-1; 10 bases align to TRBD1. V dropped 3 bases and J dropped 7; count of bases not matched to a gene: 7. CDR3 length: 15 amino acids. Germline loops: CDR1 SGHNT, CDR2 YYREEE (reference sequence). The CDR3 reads CASSSDRGRANEQFF. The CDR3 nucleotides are TGTGCCAGCAGCTCTGACAGGGGGCGCGCGAATGAGCAGTTCTTC.

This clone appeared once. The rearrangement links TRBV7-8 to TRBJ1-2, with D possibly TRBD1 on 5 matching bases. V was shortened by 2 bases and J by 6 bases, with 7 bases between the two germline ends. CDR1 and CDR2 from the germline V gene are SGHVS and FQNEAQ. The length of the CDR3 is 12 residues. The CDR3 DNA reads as TGTGCCAGCAGCTTACGGGGCGATGGCTACACCTTC. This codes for CASSLRGDGYTF.

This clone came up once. CDR3 in amino acids: CATSRGGASLEQYF. CDR3 DNA sequence: TGTGCCACCAGCAGAGGCGGGGCCTCCCTGGAGCAGTACTTC. The chain links TRBV15 to TRBJ2-7; D is possibly TRBD2 (6 bases). The CDR3 has 14 amino acids. Trimming pared 1 base from V and 7 bases from J, leaving 14 bases between. CDR1 is LNHNV and CDR2 is YYDKDF in the germline V gene (reference sequence).

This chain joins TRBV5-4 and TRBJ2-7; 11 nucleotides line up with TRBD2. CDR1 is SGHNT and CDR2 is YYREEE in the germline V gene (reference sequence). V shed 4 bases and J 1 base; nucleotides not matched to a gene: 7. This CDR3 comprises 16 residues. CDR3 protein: CASSVPTSGTSYEQYF. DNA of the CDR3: TGTGCCAGCAGCGTACCGACTAGCGGGACATCCTACGAGCAGTACTTC. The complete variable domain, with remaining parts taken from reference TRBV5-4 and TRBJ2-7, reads ETGVTQSPTHLIKTRGQQVTLRCSSQSGHNTVSWYQQALGQGPQFIFQYYREEENGRGNFPPRFSGLQFPNYSSELNVNALELDDSALYLCASSVPTSGTSYEQYFGPGTRLTVT.

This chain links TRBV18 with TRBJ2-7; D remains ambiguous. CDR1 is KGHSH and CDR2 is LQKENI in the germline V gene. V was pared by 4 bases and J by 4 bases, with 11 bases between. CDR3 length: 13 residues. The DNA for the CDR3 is TGTGCCAGCTCACTTACGAACTCATACGAGCAGTACTTC. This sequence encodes CASSLTNSYEQYF.

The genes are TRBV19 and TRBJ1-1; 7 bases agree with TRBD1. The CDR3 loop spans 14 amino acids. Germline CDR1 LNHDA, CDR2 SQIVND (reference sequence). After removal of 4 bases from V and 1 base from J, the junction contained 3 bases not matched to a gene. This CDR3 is CASSSRTGNTEAFF. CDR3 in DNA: TGTGCCAGTAGTAGCAGGACAGGGAACACTGAAGCTTTCTTT.

CDR3 amino acids: CATGGGNSGNTIYF. The CDR3 bases are TGTGCCACGGGGGGGGGCAACTCTGGAAACACCATATATTTT. The chain combines TRBV19 with TRBJ1-3; TRBD1 might be the D (6 bases). Between the trimmed V and J ends, which lost 10 bases and 0 bases, there was a span of 13 bases. The length of the CDR3 is 14 residues. Germline V gene sequence: CDR1 LNHDA, CDR2 SQIVND (reference sequence).